The clone carrying this T cell receptor (beta chain) occurred many times. This specimen comes from a study of early T cells in non-severe SARS-CoV-2 infection. Study as a whole: With bulk RNA from unsorted whole blood as input, sequencing yielded unpaired chains.

MiXCR, applied by TCRdb to the 5' RACE reads, yields one record per CDR3 protein. Altogether tens of thousands of distinct CDR3 sequences are present, around 5% being singletons, with the ten largest covering 3% to 4.5%. This receptor was obtained from an adult who was a healthcare worker with PCR-confirmed SARS-CoV-2 infection or an uninfected control (not recorded which). Sample: whole blood.

For the CDR3, the DNA is TGTGCCAGCAAACAGGCGGAGACCCAGTACTTC. This codes for CASKQAETQYF. This sequence joins TRBV2 and TRBJ2-5; TRBD1 is a possible D gene (5 bases). CDR3 size: 11 residues. Germline loops: CDR1 SNHLY, CDR2 FYNNEI. V was shortened by 7 bases and J by 5 bases, with 8 bases between the two germline ends.